This TCR beta chain was identified in a study of cytomegalovirus exposure and HLA in healthy donors. Study-wide points: In vitro assays verified that a few CMV-associated chains recognized CMV antigens specifically.

The CDR3 is 13 residues long. Measured with immunoSEQ multiplex PCR; TCRdb has only the in-frame clones, and not every one. The table has about 57,000 clones, roughly nine tenths seen once. To note about this clone: Antigen: not known.

The sequenced material came from PBMCs. The gene calls are TRBV21-1 and TRBJ2-7; the table's D call, TRBD1, was not checked against the DNA. TRBV21-1 is classified as a pseudogene. This clonotype originated in a woman aged 18-29 years in good health and CMV-seronegative. CDR3 sequence (DNA): TGTGCCAGCAGCAAGTACAGGGGGGGAGAGCAGTACTTC. Translation gives CASSKYRGGEQYF.